This TCR beta chain is from a study of T-cell reconstitution after alpha-beta-depleted transplantation in children. Construction of the TCRbeta library involved unique molecular identifiers. TCRdb re-called the PCR reads through MiXCR, storing one row per CDR3 protein. Of 180,000 or so distinct CDR3 sequences detected, roughly 6% appear once; the ten largest clones hold about 5%. This clonotype showed up many times. Trimming cost V 3 bases and J 0 bases, with 12 bases left between them. Germline CDR1 is SEHNR and CDR2 is FQNEAQ (reference sequence). The CDR3 spans 16 residues. The source was PBMCs, collected before TCRalphabeta/CD19-depleted stem cell transplant. The rearrangement uses TRBV7-9 and TRBJ2-4, with D unclear. The receptor's source is a girl in the first two years of life with combined immunodeficiency, due to receive a stem cell transplant. CDR3 loop: CASSFSGTLAKNIQYF. In DNA form, the CDR3 reads TGTGCCAGCAGCTTCTCTGGTACTCTAGCCAAAAACATTCAGTACTTC. Full variable domain (outside the CDR3, taken from reference TRBV7-9 and TRBJ2-4): DTGVSQNPRHKITKRGQNVTFRCDPISEHNRLYWYRQTLGQGPEFLTYFQNEAQLEKSRLLSDRFSAERPKGSFSTLEIQRTEQGDSAMYLCASSFSGTLAKNIQYFGAGTRLSVL.